The 30 T cell receptor beta chains below all came from one sample that was sequenced in a study of OX40 agonist ivuxolimab in advanced cancers. The library was made by the immunoSEQ multiplex PCR assay. Drawn from immuneACCESS, this table holds only the in-frame rearrangements with V and J called that TCRdb kept. Clones are partly lost; checked studies trace under half to an unresolved V gene and leave the rest unexplained. The sample table lists tens of thousands of clones, around four fifths of them with a count of one. Roughly 2.5% of the sample comes from the top ten. The sequenced sample was CD4+ or CD8+ T cells sorted from blood, obtained in a trial of the OX40 agonist ivuxolimab. Receptors were obtained from an adult with an advanced solid tumor such as melanoma, head and neck, liver or kidney cancer.

As DNA, the CDR3 is TGTGCCAGCAGAAATCCAGGGGTTTCCGCCGGGGAGCTGTTTTTT. This encodes CASRNPGVSAGELFF. The rearrangement links TRBV6-1 to TRBJ2-2; perhaps TRBD1 as D (6 bases). Germline V gives CDR1 MNHNS, CDR2 SASEGT. With 6 bases removed from V and 6 bases from J, the gap between germline ends came to 17 bases. The CDR3 is 15 residues long.

The chain combines TRBV7-3 with TRBJ2-7, with D unresolved. This CDR3 spans 14 amino acids. V was cut by 2 bases and J by 3 bases, with 11 bases left in between. The V gene's germline CDR1 is SGHTA and CDR2 FQGTGA. The CDR3, as DNA: TGTGCCAGCAGCTTAGAAGCCACCGGCTACGAGCAGTACTTC. Its protein is CASSLEATGYEQYF.

This clone was recorded only once. The chain links TRBV2 to TRBJ2-3; D tentatively fits TRBD1 or TRBD2 (5 bases each). The ends were cut back, 7 bases at V and 4 bases at J, with 15 bases in the middle. Germline V gives CDR1 SNHLY, CDR2 FYNNEI. The CDR3 totals 14 residues. The CDR3 reads CASTRGLGPDTQYF. CDR3 DNA: TGTGCCAGCACCCGAGGACTGGGGCCAGATACGCAGTATTTT.

The gene calls are TRBV13 and TRBJ1-2; D is uncertain. Germline lookup yields CDR1 PRHDT and CDR2 FYEKMQ (reference sequence). V was clipped by 1 base and J by 6 bases, with 9 bases between them. The CDR3 runs 13 residues. Here the CDR3 DNA reads TGTGCCAGCAGCTTAGATGGGGTTCATGGCTACACCTTC. Protein product: CASSLDGVHGYTF.

The chain links TRBV10-1 to TRBJ2-7; 8 bases agree with TRBD1. The germline CDR1 and CDR2 sequences are WNHNN and SYGVQD (reference sequence). CDR3 length: 14 residues. The trim removed 6 bases at V and 2 bases at J, leaving 6 bases unmatched. The CDR3 region is CASRTGTGTYEQYF. As DNA, the CDR3 is TGCGCCAGCAGAACCGGGACAGGTACCTACGAGCAGTACTTC.

The chain uses TRBV2 and TRBJ2-5; D is unresolved. The CDR3 is 12 residues long. Trimming took off 8 bases at V and 4 bases at J, with 11 bases between the two ends. The germline gives CDR1 SNHLY, CDR2 FYNNEI. The DNA of the CDR3 is TGTGCCAGCTCCCTTTATCGAGAGACCCAGTACTTC. Translated, it gives CASSLYRETQYF. The whole variable domain, filled in from reference TRBV2 and TRBJ2-5, reads EPEVTQTPSHQVTQMGQEVILRCVPISNHLYFYWYRQILGQKVEFLVSFYNNEISEKSEIFDDQFSVERPDGSNFTLKIRSTKLEDSAMYFCASSLYRETQYFGPGTRLLVL.

This clone has more than one count but fewer than ten. The chain is built from TRBV11-1 and TRBJ2-3; weak D call: TRBD2 (6 bases). The germline V gene has CDR1 SGHAT and CDR2 FQDESV (reference sequence). The ends were cut back, 5 bases at V and 0 bases at J, with 18 bases in the middle. This CDR3 is 17 amino acids long. The DNA of the CDR3 is TGTGCCAGCAGCACGGGACTCACCCGGGGTAGCACAGATACGCAGTATTTT. It codes for CASSTGLTRGSTDTQYF.

The gene calls are TRBV5-1 and TRBJ2-5, with TRBD1 matching over 9 bases. In germline, CDR1 is SGHRS, CDR2 YFSETQ. V lost 4 bases and J lost 4; bases outside the gene matches: 8. The CDR3 has 15 amino acids. The CDR3 region has the DNA TGCGCCAGCAGCGCGGGACAGGGAATCTTAGAGACCCAGTACTTC. The encoded protein is CASSAGQGILETQYF.

This clone was recorded once. The V and J genes are TRBV29-1 and TRBJ2-7; 9 nucleotides line up with TRBD1. This CDR3 is 17 amino acids long. V was clipped by 4 bases and J by 4 bases; unmatched bases: 17. Germline V CDR1 and CDR2: SQVTM, ANQGSEA. CDR3 in amino acids: CSVVRGLRTGASYEQYV. Here the CDR3 DNA reads TGCAGCGTTGTGAGGGGTTTGAGGACAGGGGCCTCTTACGAGCAGTACGTC.

The rearrangement joins TRBV4-1 to TRBJ2-1, with D uncertain. Germline CDR1 and CDR2: MGHRA and YSYEKL. CDR3 length: 13 amino acids. V lost 2 bases to trimming and J lost 5 bases, with 7 bases between them. This CDR3 is CASSQQMNNEQFF. DNA for the CDR3: TGCGCCAGCAGCCAACAGATGAACAATGAGCAGTTCTTC.

The chain is built from TRBV13 and TRBJ2-3; D possibly corresponds to TRBD1 (6 bases). CDR1 is PRHDT and CDR2 is FYEKMQ in the germline V gene (reference sequence). V was clipped by 5 bases and J by 2 bases, with 14 bases between them. This CDR3 contains 15 residues. The DNA of the CDR3 is TGTGCCAGCAGCCCTTCCAGGGGTTCCACAGATACGCAGTATTTT. It codes for CASSPSRGSTDTQYF.

The V and J genes are TRBV19 and TRBJ1-2, with D perhaps matching TRBD1 (6 bases). The CDR3 spans 15 residues. V was pared by 6 bases and J by 3 bases, with 17 bases between. From germline, CDR1 is LNHDA and CDR2 SQIVND (reference sequence). The CDR3 reads CASSPRGGQDYGYTF. The CDR3 DNA reads TGTGCCAGTAGCCCTCGGGGGGGGCAGGACTATGGCTACACCTTC.

In this sample, this clone turned up a few times. The chain has TRBV6-6 and TRBJ1-1; perhaps TRBD1 as D (5 bases). V lost 2 bases, J lost 3 bases, and 13 bases lay in between. Germline CDR1 MNHNY, CDR2 SVGAGI (reference sequence). The CDR3 has 15 amino acids. CDR3 bases: TGTGCCAGCAGTTACCAGGGCAGGGAAGACACTGAAGCTTTCTTT. The encoded protein is CASSYQGREDTEAFF.

The genes are TRBV11-3 and TRBJ2-3, with 7 bases identical to TRBD2. The CDR3 runs 15 residues. The junction had 6 bases not matched to a gene; V was cut back by 1 base and J by 5 bases. From germline, CDR1 is SGHNT and CDR2 YENEEA. CDR3 residues: CASSLGREWQDTQYF. The CDR3 DNA reads as TGTGCCAGCAGCTTAGGGCGGGAGTGGCAAGATACGCAGTATTTT.

The J gene is TRBJ2-7, the V gene TRBV6-1, with 7 bases fitting TRBD1. The CDR3 loop spans 13 amino acids. Germline V lookup: CDR1 MNHNS, CDR2 SASEGT. V trimming: 7 bases; J trimming: 4 bases; junction bases outside the gene matches: 7. The CDR3 here is CASIGTDSYEQYF. The CDR3 nucleotides are TGTGCCAGCATAGGGACAGACTCATACGAGCAGTACTTC.

The chain joins TRBV6-5 to TRBJ1-6, with D uncertain. The CDR3 covers 13 residues. Germline V CDR1 and CDR2: MNHEY, SVGAGI. Deletions cut 5 bases from V and 10 bases from J, with 12 bases between. CDR3 amino acids: CASSAAPGSPLHF. The CDR3, as DNA: TGTGCCAGCAGTGCGGCCCCCGGGTCACCCCTCCACTTT.

The chain uses TRBV11-2 and TRBJ2-1; D is ambiguous. Looked up from germline, CDR1 is SGHAT and CDR2 is FQNNGV. Trimming left V 0 bases short and J 10 bases short, with 7 bases between. The CDR3 is 12 amino acids. The CDR3 protein is CASSLEYGEQFF. The CDR3 bases are TGTGCCAGCAGCTTAGAATACGGCGAGCAGTTCTTC.

V and J are TRBV6-5 and TRBJ2-7, with a weak D call TRBD2 (6 bases). This CDR3 comprises 13 residues. Germline V gene lookup returns CDR1 MNHEY and CDR2 SVGAGI. V lost 0 bases, J lost 6 bases, and 9 bases lay in between. CDR3 protein: CASSYSGGTEQYV. The CDR3 nucleotides read TGTGCCAGCAGTTACTCCGGGGGTACCGAGCAGTACGTC.

This clone was seen just once. The chain couples TRBV5-1 to TRBJ1-1; D not resolved. This CDR3 is built from 13 residues. Germline-derived CDR1 and CDR2 are SGHRS and YFSETQ. V lost 0 bases and J 1 base, leaving 4 bases between the germline ends. The CDR3 loop reads CASSLGENTEAFF. As DNA, the CDR3 is TGCGCCAGCAGCTTGGGGGAGAACACTGAAGCTTTCTTT.

This chain uses TRBV27 with TRBJ1-5; 9 positions agree with TRBD1. Germline CDR1 and CDR2: MNHEY and SMNVEV (reference sequence). The CDR3 extends over 19 amino acids. V dropped 8 bases and J dropped 6; count of bases not matched to a gene: 23. Written as DNA, the CDR3 is TGTGCCAGCGCTGGGGGCAGGGCGGTACAGGGGGCACCGGGTCAGCCCCAGCATTTT. Amino acid sequence: CASAGGRAVQGAPGQPQHF.

The chain carries TRBV6-6 and TRBJ2-1, with TRBD2 matching 8 bases. The CDR3 has 15 residues. Germline trimming cut 0 bases from V and 8 bases from J; bases unmatched to any gene: 6. Germline lookup yields CDR1 MNHNY and CDR2 SVGAGI (reference sequence). Here the CDR3 DNA reads TGTGCCAGCAGTTACTCGGGGGGAGCGGGAGATGAGCAGTTCTTC. This translates into CASSYSGGAGDEQFF.

The chain carries TRBV5-1 and TRBJ2-1, with D tentatively TRBD1 or TRBD2 (6 bases each). Germline-derived CDR1 and CDR2 are SGHRS and YFSETQ. The V gene lost 4 bases and the J gene lost 9 bases, with 11 bases spanning the gap. The CDR3 has 12 amino acids. The CDR3 is CASSPKGGEQFF. CDR3 in DNA: TGCGCCAGCAGCCCGAAGGGGGGTGAGCAGTTCTTC.

The J gene is TRBJ2-1, the V gene TRBV6-5; unclear D gene. Trimming took off 8 bases at V and 4 bases at J, with 12 bases between the two ends. From germline, CDR1 is MNHEY and CDR2 SVGAGI. CDR3 size: 13 residues. Here the CDR3 reads CASCFSIYNEQFF. CDR3 sequence (DNA): TGTGCCAGCTGTTTTAGCATATACAATGAGCAGTTCTTC.

The chain has TRBV4-2 and TRBJ2-1; no firm D call. Looked up from germline, CDR1 is LGHNA and CDR2 is YNFKEQ. CDR3 length equals 13 residues. V was shortened by 1 base and J by 10 bases, with 11 bases between the two germline ends. CDR3 DNA: TGTGCCAGCAGCCAAGTTAAAGTAGAGGAGCAGTTCTTC. Protein sequence: CASSQVKVEEQFF.

The rearrangement links TRBV5-4 to TRBJ2-3; D uncertain. Germline V gene lookup returns CDR1 SGHNT and CDR2 YYREEE (reference sequence). The V gene lost 0 bases and the J gene lost 2 bases, with 10 bases spanning the gap. This CDR3 region has 15 residues. CDR3 residues: CASSLAAFYTDTQYF. Here the CDR3 DNA reads TGTGCCAGCAGCTTGGCCGCCTTCTACACAGATACGCAGTATTTT.

This clone was observed a handful of times. The V gene is TRBV9, the J gene TRBJ2-3; 7 bases agree with TRBD2. The trim removed 0 bases at V and 8 bases at J, leaving 3 bases unmatched. In germline, CDR1 is SGDLS, CDR2 YYNGEE. The CDR3 length is 13 residues. CDR3 bases: TGTGCCAGCAGCGTAGGGGCGGGAGTTACGCAGTATTTT. The encoded protein is CASSVGAGVTQYF.

This chain joins TRBV2 and TRBJ1-5, with 7 bases fitting TRBD1. V was pared by 6 bases and J by 7 bases, with 6 bases of the junction left unmatched. This CDR3 has 13 amino acids. Germline CDR1 reads SNHLY; CDR2 reads FYNNEI. The CDR3 here is CASRPTGNQPQHF. CDR3 DNA: TGTGCCAGCAGACCGACAGGGAACCAGCCCCAGCATTTT.

The V call is TRBV30, the J call TRBJ1-1; D possibly corresponds to TRBD1 (6 bases). Germline V lookup: CDR1 GTSNPN, CDR2 SVGIG (reference sequence). The CDR3 runs to 14 residues. Trimming took 3 bases from V and 1 from J, leaving 12 bases between them. This chain's CDR3 is CAWSALRGNTEAFF. In DNA form, the CDR3 reads TGTGCCTGGAGCGCCCTCAGGGGGAACACTGAAGCTTTCTTT. The full variable domain, with the rest looked up from reference TRBV30 and TRBJ1-1, is SQTIHQWPATLVQPVGSPLSLECTVEGTSNPNLYWYRQAAGRGLQLLFYSVGIGQISSEVPQNLSASRPQDRQFILSSKKLLLSDSGFYLCAWSALRGNTEAFFGQGTRLTVV.

The chain joins TRBV15 to TRBJ2-3; unclear D gene. Germline-derived CDR1 and CDR2 are LNHNV and YYDKDF (reference sequence). V dropped 3 bases and J dropped 0 bases, with 10 bases sitting between them. This CDR3 comprises 15 residues. CDR3 DNA: TGTGCCACCAGCAGCCGGACCGAGAGCACAGATACGCAGTATTTT. It specifies CATSSRTESTDTQYF.

V and J are TRBV11-1 and TRBJ2-5; 9 positions agree with TRBD2. CDR1 SGHAT and CDR2 FQDESV come from the germline V gene (reference sequence). Trimming took 4 bases from V and 1 from J; bases not matched to a gene: 7. The CDR3 sequence is 16 residues long. In DNA form, the CDR3 reads TGTGCCAGCAGCTCTCGACTAGCGGTTTCCCAAGAGACCCAGTACTTC. Translating it yields CASSSRLAVSQETQYF.